This TCR beta chain was captured in a study of cytomegalovirus exposure and HLA in healthy donors. Study outcomes and limitations: Within the roughly 120 validation repertoires, first-cohort TCR clusters tended to co-occur, according to a later analysis. Cytomegalovirus status was reportedly diagnosed by the classifier with high specificity and sensitivity.

CDR1 is SGHNT, CDR2 YYREEE, per germline (reference sequence). After removal of 4 bases from V and 2 bases from J, the junction contained 7 bases not matched to a gene. This CDR3 region has 15 residues. Profiled with immunoSEQ multiplex PCR; TCRdb holds only in-frame clones, not every one. The data show 250,000 to 400,000 clones, around 90% seen once. In the case of this clone: The antigen is unknown.

V usage is TRBV5-4 and J usage is TRBJ2-3; 7 bases fit TRBD2. The sample was PBMCs. The sequence was obtained from a young man in good health and CMV-seronegative. CDR3 bases: TGTGCCAGCAGCCGACTAGCTCCAAACACAGATACGCAGTATTTT. This translates into CASSRLAPNTDTQYF.